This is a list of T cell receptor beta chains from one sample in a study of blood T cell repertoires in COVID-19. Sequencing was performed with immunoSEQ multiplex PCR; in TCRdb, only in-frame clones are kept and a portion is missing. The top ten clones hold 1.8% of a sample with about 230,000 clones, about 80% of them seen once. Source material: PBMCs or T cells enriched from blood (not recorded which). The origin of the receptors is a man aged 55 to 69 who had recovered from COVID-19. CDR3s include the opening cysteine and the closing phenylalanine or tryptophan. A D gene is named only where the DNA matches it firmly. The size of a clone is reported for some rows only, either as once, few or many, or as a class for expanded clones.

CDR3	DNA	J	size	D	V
CASSPPGLAGLQFF	TGTGCCAGCAGCCCGCCGGGACTAGCGGGCTTGCAGTTCTTC	TRBJ2-1	.	TRBD2	TRBV3-1/TRBV3-2
CASRPTGTNGYTF	TGTGCCAGCAGACCTACTGGGACAAATGGCTACACCTTC	TRBJ1-2	.	.	TRBV3-1/TRBV3-2
CASSSWTSGVAYNEQFF	TGTGCCAGCAGCTCCTGGACTAGCGGGGTGGCCTACAATGAGCAGTTCTTC	TRBJ2-1	.	TRBD2	TRBV7-8
CASSLRNSNYEQYF	TGCGCCAGCAGCTTGCGTAACAGCAATTACGAGCAGTACTTC	TRBJ2-7	few	.	TRBV5-1
CASSRQANTEAFF	TGTGCCAGCAGCAGACAGGCGAACACTGAAGCTTTCTTT	TRBJ1-1	.	.	TRBV7-3
CASSRRASGGAVYEQYF	TGTGCCAGCAGCAGACGGGCTAGCGGGGGGGCCGTTTACGAGCAGTACTTC	TRBJ2-7	.	TRBD2	TRBV11-2
CATTRGGGTEAFF	TGTGCCACCACCCGTGGGGGAGGCACTGAAGCTTTCTTT	TRBJ1-1	.	.	TRBV24-1
CASSFGSGVSETQYF	TGTGCCAGCAGCTTCGGTTCAGGGGTGTCAGAGACCCAGTACTTC	TRBJ2-5	few	.	TRBV11-3
CASSVPLSGTTDTQYF	TGTGCCAGCAGCGTCCCCCTTAGCGGAACCACAGATACGCAGTATTTT	TRBJ2-3	.	.	TRBV9
CASSPTSLWDYGYTF	TGCGCCAGCAGCCCGACTTCCCTATGGGACTATGGCTACACCTTC	TRBJ1-2	.	.	TRBV5-1
CASSIAAGNQPQHF	TGTGCCAGTAGTATTGCGGCAGGGAATCAGCCCCAGCATTTT	TRBJ1-5	.	.	TRBV19
CASSQGPRVDSGNTIYF	TGTGCCAGCAGCCAAGGCCCCAGGGTAGACTCTGGAAACACCATATATTTT	TRBJ1-3	.	.	TRBV3-1/TRBV3-2
CASSPAGVDTEAFF	TGTGCCAGCTCACCGGCAGGGGTCGACACTGAAGCTTTCTTT	TRBJ1-1	.	.	TRBV18
CASSSRGNTEAFF	TGTGCCAGCAGCTCACGGGGGAACACTGAAGCTTTCTTT	TRBJ1-1	.	.	TRBV11-2
CASSFTGDGYTF	TGTGCCAGCAGCTTTACAGGGGATGGCTACACCTTC	TRBJ1-2	.	TRBD1	TRBV7-9
CASSKSTGGELFF	TGTGCCAGCAGTAAGAGTACGGGCGGGGAGCTGTTTTTT	TRBJ2-2	.	.	TRBV2
CAISAGLAGGLLTGANVLTF	TGTGCCATCAGCGCGGGACTAGCGGGGGGGCTGTTAACTGGGGCCAACGTCCTGACTTTC	TRBJ2-6	once	TRBD2	TRBV10-3
CASSQTTGAYGYTF	TGCGCCAGCAGCCAGACCACAGGGGCCTATGGCTACACCTTC	TRBJ1-2	.	TRBD1	TRBV4-3
CSVSLLAGWADTQYF	TGCAGCGTTTCCCTCTTAGCGGGGTGGGCAGATACGCAGTATTTT	TRBJ2-3	.	TRBD2	TRBV29-1
CASSAFTGELFF	TGTGCCAGCAGCGCATTCACCGGGGAGCTGTTTTTT	TRBJ2-2	.	.	TRBV9
CASSSSGGAGDEQYF	TGTGCCAGCAGTTCATCAGGGGGCGCCGGCGACGAGCAGTACTTC	TRBJ2-7	once	TRBD1	TRBV6-5
CASSLDAGADYGYTF	TGTGCCAGCAGCTTGGACGCAGGGGCGGACTATGGCTACACCTTC	TRBJ1-2	.	.	TRBV7-9
CASSYFRGASGVTGELFF	TGTGCCAGCAGCTACTTCCGGGGAGCTAGCGGAGTGACCGGGGAGCTGTTTTTT	TRBJ2-2	once	TRBD2	TRBV5-4
CASSEGGATAYEQYF	TGTGCCAGCAGTGAAGGGGGCGCCACTGCCTACGAGCAGTACTTC	TRBJ2-7	.	.	TRBV6-1
CASSYGSGSTGELFF	TGCGCCAGCAGCTACGGGTCGGGGAGCACCGGGGAGCTGTTTTTT	TRBJ2-2	.	.	TRBV5-1
CASSYSGTGWTEAFF	TGTGCCAGCAGTTACTCCGGGACAGGATGGACTGAAGCTTTCTTT	TRBJ1-1	.	TRBD1	TRBV6-5
CSASTQGMGNQPQHF	TGCAGTGCTAGTACACAGGGGATGGGGAATCAGCCCCAGCATTTT	TRBJ1-5	.	TRBD1	TRBV20-1
CASSSHGGAGPGELFF	TGTGCCAGCAGTTCCCACGGGGGGGCCGGCCCCGGGGAGCTGTTTTTT	TRBJ2-2	.	TRBD2	TRBV28
CASSLEGQRFYF	TGTGCCAGCAGCTTAGAAGGACAGCGGTTCTACTTC	TRBJ2-7	few	.	TRBV11-2
CASSNGRDKQETQYF	TGCGCCAGCAGCAATGGCAGGGATAAGCAAGAGACCCAGTACTTC	TRBJ2-5	once	.	TRBV4-1
CASGPRSPGNTIYF	TGTGCTAGTGGTCCCCGGAGCCCGGGAAACACCATATATTTT	TRBJ1-3	.	.	TRBV12-5
CASSIRASGGINEQFF	TGTGCCAGTAGTATCCGGGCTAGCGGGGGGATCAATGAGCAGTTCTTC	TRBJ2-1	.	TRBD2	TRBV19
CASTPGLEGRTQYF	TGTGCCAGCACCCCGGGACTAGAGGGGAGGACCCAGTACTTC	TRBJ2-5	.	TRBD2	TRBV6-2/TRBV6-3
CASSTPAARRKLFF	TGTGCCAGCAGCACCCCGGCGGCTCGGAGAAAACTGTTTTTT	TRBJ1-4	.	.	TRBV21-1
CASSATGDYNSPLHF	TGTGCCAGCAGCGCGACAGGCGACTATAATTCACCCCTCCACTTT	TRBJ1-6	.	.	TRBV6-5
CASSLDLNTEAFF	TGTGCCAGCAGCTTAGACTTGAACACTGAAGCTTTCTTT	TRBJ1-1	once	.	TRBV7-3
CASRDSTTSTDTQYF	TGTGCCAGCAGGGACTCGACTACTAGCACAGATACGCAGTATTTT	TRBJ2-3	.	.	TRBV2
CASSSDRQETQYF	TGTGCCAGCAGCTCCGACAGACAAGAGACCCAGTACTTC	TRBJ2-5	.	.	TRBV7-8
CASSSRPATGEQFF	TGCGCCAGCAGCTCCCGTCCCGCGACGGGTGAGCAGTTCTTC	TRBJ2-1	.	.	TRBV5-1
CASSWTSGGVSDTQYF	TGTGCCAGCAGCTGGACTAGCGGGGGGGTGTCAGATACGCAGTATTTT	TRBJ2-3	.	TRBD2	TRBV7-3
CATSDPGTGVGETQYF	TGTGCCACCAGTGACCCCGGGACAGGGGTAGGAGAGACCCAGTACTTC	TRBJ2-5	.	TRBD1	TRBV24-1
CASSLEGAKQGLDGYTF	TGCGCCAGCAGCTTGGAGGGGGCAAAACAAGGTCTTGATGGCTACACCTTC	TRBJ1-2	once	TRBD1	TRBV5-1
CASSGSGTERYEQYF	TGCGCCAGCAGCGGTTCCGGGACAGAACGCTACGAGCAGTACTTC	TRBJ2-7	.	TRBD1	TRBV5-1
CASSLTGTLTGELFF	TGTGCCAGCAGCTTGACCGGGACACTCACCGGGGAGCTGTTTTTT	TRBJ2-2	.	.	TRBV3-1/TRBV3-2
CASSLIPWGDYGYTF	TGCGCCAGCAGCTTGATCCCATGGGGCGACTATGGCTACACCTTC	TRBJ1-2	.	.	TRBV5-1
CATSRKGQGTYEQYF	TGTGCCACCAGCAGAAAGGGACAGGGGACCTACGAGCAGTACTTC	TRBJ2-7	.	TRBD1	TRBV15